This T cell receptor (beta chain) appears in the sequencing data of a study of OX40 agonist ivuxolimab in advanced cancers. With respect to this clone: A read error may produce the germline difference seen at one junction end.

Data came from immunoSEQ multiplex PCR; TCRdb stores just in-frame clones and leaves some out. The table records about 61,000 clones, approximately 86% of them present only once. CDR3 size: 11 residues. Germline loops: CDR1 DFQATT, CDR2 SNEGSKA (reference sequence). This clonotype was sampled from an adult with an advanced solid tumor such as melanoma, head and neck, liver or kidney cancer. The chain carries TRBV20-1 and TRBJ1-4, with 8 bases fitting TRBD1. Sequences were derived from CD4+ or CD8+ T cells sorted from blood, sampled in a trial of the OX40 agonist ivuxolimab. The CDR3: CSAASQGEGLF. CDR3 in DNA: TGCAGTGCTGCCTCACAGGGGGAAGGGCTTTTT.